The rows below give T cell receptor beta chains drawn from one sample of a study of control samples from healthy donors and cancer patients. Profiling relied on immunoSEQ multiplex PCR, and the TCRdb table lists in-frame clones only, not all of them. This table has 150,000 or so clones, around 94% appearing once. Material for sequencing was blood. These receptor sequences come from a man aged 35 to 55 in good health. The CDR3 runs from the conserved cysteine through the conserved F or W. The D gene is left open where the match is weak. Rows give clone size only sometimes, using once, few, many, or a class for an expanded clone.

j_gene	v_gene	d_gene	abundance	len	CDR3nt	CDR3aa
TRBJ1-1	TRBV5-1	-	-	15	TGCGCCAGCAGCTTGTACAGGAGTTTGAACACTGAAGCTTTCTTT	CASSLYRSLNTEAFF
TRBJ1-3	TRBV9	-	-	13	TGTGCCAGCAGGGCCGGGGATGGAAACACCATATATTTT	CASRAGDGNTIYF
TRBJ1-1	TRBV25-1	TRBD1	-	15	TGTGCCAGCAGGAAGTGGAGGGGGCTAAGTGTTGAAGCTTTCTTT	CASRKWRGLSVEAFF
TRBJ2-7	TRBV28	TRBD1	-	13	TGTGCCAGCAGTCCGGGGGACAGGGACGAGCAGTACTTC	CASSPGDRDEQYF
TRBJ2-6	TRBV12-3/TRBV12-4	-	-	13	TGTGCCAGCGGTGACCAGGGTCTTAACGTCCTGACTTTC	CASGDQGLNVLTF
TRBJ1-1	TRBV9	-	-	14	TGTGCCAGCAGCGTAGGAACAGGGAACACTGAAGCTTTCTTT	CASSVGTGNTEAFF
TRBJ1-5	TRBV6-2/TRBV6-3	-	-	16	TGTGCCAGCAGTTCCCACCCCATGGGAATTAATCAGCCCCAGCATTTT	CASSSHPMGINQPQHF
TRBJ1-5	TRBV10-1	TRBD1	once	14	TGCGCCAGCAGCTTCGACAGGGATTCCCAGCCCCAGCATTTT	CASSFDRDSQPQHF
TRBJ2-5	TRBV18	-	-	14	TGTGCCAGCTCACCCGGCGGCTTTCCGGAGACCCAGTACTTC	CASSPGGFPETQYF
TRBJ2-7	TRBV4-1	-	-	17	TGCGCCAGCAGCCATAAGCTCTCAGCGGTGACCCAGTACGAGCAGTACTTC	CASSHKLSAVTQYEQYF
TRBJ1-2	TRBV6-1	-	-	14	TGTGCCAGCAGTGAAACCCAGGGAACCTATGGCTACACCTTC	CASSETQGTYGYTF
TRBJ1-5	TRBV25-1	-	-	15	TGTGCCAGCAGTGAATCAAAGACAAAGGCCCAGCCCCAGCATTTT	CASSESKTKAQPQHF
TRBJ2-2	TRBV30	-	-	12	TGTGCCTGCGGTAGGCTTTCCGGGGAGCTGTTTTTT	CACGRLSGELFF
TRBJ1-2	TRBV9	-	-	14	TGTGCCAGCAGCGGACCGGACACGAACTATGGCTACACCTTC	CASSGPDTNYGYTF
TRBJ1-5	TRBV5-3	-	-	15	TGTGCCAGAAGCCGTTGGGGAGGACCCAATCAGCCCCAGCATTTT	CARSRWGGPNQPQHF